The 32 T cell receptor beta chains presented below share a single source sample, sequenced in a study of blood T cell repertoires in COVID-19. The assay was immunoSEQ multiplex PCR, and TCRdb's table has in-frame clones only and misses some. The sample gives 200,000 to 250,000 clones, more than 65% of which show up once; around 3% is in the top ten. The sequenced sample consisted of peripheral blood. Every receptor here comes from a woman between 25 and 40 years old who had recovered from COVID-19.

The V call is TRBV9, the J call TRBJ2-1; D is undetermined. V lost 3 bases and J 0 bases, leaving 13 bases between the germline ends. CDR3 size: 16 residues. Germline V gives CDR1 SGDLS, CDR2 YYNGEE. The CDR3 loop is CASSAVDGFSYNEQFF. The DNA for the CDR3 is TGTGCCAGCAGCGCCGTAGACGGGTTCTCCTACAATGAGCAGTTCTTC.

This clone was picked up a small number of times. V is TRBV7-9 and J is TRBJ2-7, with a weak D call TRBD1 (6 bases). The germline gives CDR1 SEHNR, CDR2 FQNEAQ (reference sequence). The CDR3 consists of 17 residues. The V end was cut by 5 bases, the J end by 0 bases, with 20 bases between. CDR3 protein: CASSPWTEQRSSYEQYF. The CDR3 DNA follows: TGTGCCAGCAGCCCTTGGACAGAACAAAGAAGCTCCTACGAGCAGTACTTC.

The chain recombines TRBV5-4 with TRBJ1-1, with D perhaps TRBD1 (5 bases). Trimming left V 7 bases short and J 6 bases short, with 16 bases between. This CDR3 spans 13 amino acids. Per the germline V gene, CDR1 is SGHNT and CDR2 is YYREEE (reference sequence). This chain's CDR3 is CASSMGQGAEAFF. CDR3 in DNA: TGTGCCAGCTCAATGGGGCAGGGCGCTGAAGCTTTCTTT.

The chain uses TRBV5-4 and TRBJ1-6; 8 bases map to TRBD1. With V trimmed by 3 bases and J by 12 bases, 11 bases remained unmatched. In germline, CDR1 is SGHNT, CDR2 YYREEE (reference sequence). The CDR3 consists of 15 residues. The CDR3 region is CASSYSNRGGRPLHF. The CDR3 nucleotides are TGTGCCAGCAGCTACTCCAACAGGGGGGGGAGACCCCTCCACTTT.

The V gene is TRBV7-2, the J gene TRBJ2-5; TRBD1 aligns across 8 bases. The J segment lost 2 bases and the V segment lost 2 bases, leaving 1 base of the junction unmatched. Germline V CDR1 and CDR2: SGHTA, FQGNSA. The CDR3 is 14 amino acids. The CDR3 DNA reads TGTGCCAGCAGCTTACAGGGGGCGCAAGAGACCCAGTACTTC. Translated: CASSLQGAQETQYF.

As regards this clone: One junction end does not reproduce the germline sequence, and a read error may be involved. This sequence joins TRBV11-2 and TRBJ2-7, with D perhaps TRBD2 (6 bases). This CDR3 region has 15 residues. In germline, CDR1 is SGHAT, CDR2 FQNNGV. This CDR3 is CASSLEGGDSNEQYF. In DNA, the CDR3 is TGTGCCAGCAGCTTAGAGGGCGGGGACTCCAACGAGCAGTACTTC. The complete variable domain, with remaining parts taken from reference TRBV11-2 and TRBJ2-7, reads EAGVAQSPRYKIIEKRQSVAFWCNPISGHATLYWYQQILGQGPKLLIQFQNNGVVDDSQLPKDRFSAERLKGVDSTLKIQPAKLEDSAVYLCASSLEGGDSNEQYFGPGTRLTVT.

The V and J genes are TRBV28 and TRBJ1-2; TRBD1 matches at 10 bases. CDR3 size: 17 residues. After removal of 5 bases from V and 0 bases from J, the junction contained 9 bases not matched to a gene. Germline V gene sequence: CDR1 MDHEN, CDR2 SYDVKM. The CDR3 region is CASSPTDRGEPNYGYTF. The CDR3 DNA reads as TGTGCCAGCAGTCCTACGGACAGGGGGGAACCTAACTATGGCTACACCTTC.

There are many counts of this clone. The CDR3, as DNA: TGTGCCAGCACCCCTGGGCTTGGGGGCGCTTATGGCTACACCTTC. This codes for CASTPGLGGAYGYTF. The V gene is TRBV2, the J gene TRBJ1-2; weak D call: TRBD1 (6 bases). From germline, CDR1 is SNHLY and CDR2 FYNNEI. With 7 bases removed from V and 5 bases from J, the gap between germline ends came to 20 bases. The CDR3 covers 15 residues.

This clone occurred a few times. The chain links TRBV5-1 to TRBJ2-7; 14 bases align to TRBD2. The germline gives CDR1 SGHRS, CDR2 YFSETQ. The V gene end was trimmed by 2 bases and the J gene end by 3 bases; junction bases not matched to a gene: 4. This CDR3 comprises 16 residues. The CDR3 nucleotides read TGCGCCAGCAGCTTAACCGGGACTAGCGGGAGCTACGAGCAGTACTTC. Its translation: CASSLTGTSGSYEQYF. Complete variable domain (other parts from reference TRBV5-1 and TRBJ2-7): KAGVTQTPRYLIKTRGQQVTLSCSPISGHRSVSWYQQTPGQGLQFLFEYFSETQRNKGNFPGRFSGRQFSNSRSEMNVSTLELGDSALYLCASSLTGTSGSYEQYFGPGTRLTVT.

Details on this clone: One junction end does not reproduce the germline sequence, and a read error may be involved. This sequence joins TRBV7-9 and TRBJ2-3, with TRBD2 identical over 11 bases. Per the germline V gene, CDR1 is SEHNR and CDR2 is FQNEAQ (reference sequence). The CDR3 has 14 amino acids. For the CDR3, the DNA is TGTGCCAGCAGCCCAGCCGGGACTAGCGGTACACCCGTTTTT. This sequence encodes CASSPAGTSGTPVF.

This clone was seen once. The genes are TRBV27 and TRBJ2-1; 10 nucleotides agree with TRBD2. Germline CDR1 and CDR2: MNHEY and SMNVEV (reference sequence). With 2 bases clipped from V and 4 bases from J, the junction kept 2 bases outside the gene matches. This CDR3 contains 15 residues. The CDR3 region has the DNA TGTGCCAGCAGTTTAGGAGCGGGAGGGTACAATGAGCAGTTCTTC. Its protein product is CASSLGAGGYNEQFF.

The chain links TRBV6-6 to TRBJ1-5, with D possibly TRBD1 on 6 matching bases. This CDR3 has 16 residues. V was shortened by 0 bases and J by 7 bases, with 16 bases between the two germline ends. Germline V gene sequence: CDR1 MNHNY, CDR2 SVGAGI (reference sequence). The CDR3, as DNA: TGTGCCAGCAGTTACTCGTTTGACAGGTTTAGGCAGCCCCAGCATTTT. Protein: CASSYSFDRFRQPQHF.

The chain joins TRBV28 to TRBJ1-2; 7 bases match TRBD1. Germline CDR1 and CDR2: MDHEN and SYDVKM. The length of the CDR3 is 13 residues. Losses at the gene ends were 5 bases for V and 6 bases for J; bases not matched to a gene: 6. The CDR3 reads CASSPTGFDGYTF. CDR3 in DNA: TGTGCCAGCAGTCCGACAGGGTTTGATGGCTACACCTTC.

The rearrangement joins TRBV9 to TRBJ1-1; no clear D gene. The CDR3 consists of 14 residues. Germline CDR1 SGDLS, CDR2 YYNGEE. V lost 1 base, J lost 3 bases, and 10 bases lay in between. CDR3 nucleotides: TGTGCCAGCAGCGTATCAGGCCCCGACACTGAAGCTTTCTTT. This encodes CASSVSGPDTEAFF.

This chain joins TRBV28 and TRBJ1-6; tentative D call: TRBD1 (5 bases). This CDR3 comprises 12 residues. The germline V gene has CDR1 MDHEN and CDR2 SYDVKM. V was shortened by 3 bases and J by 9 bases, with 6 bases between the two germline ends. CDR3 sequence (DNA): TGTGCCAGCAGTTTGGGGGGTTCACCCCTCCACTTT. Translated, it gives CASSLGGSPLHF.

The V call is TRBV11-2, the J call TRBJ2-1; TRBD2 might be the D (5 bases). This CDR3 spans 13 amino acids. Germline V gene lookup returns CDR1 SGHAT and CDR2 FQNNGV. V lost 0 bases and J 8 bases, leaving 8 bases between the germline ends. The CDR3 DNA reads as TGTGCCAGCAGCTTAGATCGGGAAGATGAGCAGTTCTTC. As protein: CASSLDREDEQFF. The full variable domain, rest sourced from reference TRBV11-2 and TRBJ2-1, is EAGVAQSPRYKIIEKRQSVAFWCNPISGHATLYWYQQILGQGPKLLIQFQNNGVVDDSQLPKDRFSAERLKGVDSTLKIQPAKLEDSAVYLCASSLDREDEQFFGPGTRLTVL.

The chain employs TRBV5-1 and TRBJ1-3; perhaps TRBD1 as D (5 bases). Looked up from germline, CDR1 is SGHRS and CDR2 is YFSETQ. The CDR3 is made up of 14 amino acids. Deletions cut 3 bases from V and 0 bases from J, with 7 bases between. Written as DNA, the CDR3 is TGCGCCAGCAGCTCGGACACCTCTGGAAACACCATATATTTT. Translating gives CASSSDTSGNTIYF.

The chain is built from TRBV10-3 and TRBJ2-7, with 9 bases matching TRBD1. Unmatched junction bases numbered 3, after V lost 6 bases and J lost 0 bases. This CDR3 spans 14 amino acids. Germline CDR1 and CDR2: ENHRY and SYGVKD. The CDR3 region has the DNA TGTGCCATCAGAGGGACAGGGAGCTCCTACGAGCAGTACTTC. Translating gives CAIRGTGSSYEQYF.

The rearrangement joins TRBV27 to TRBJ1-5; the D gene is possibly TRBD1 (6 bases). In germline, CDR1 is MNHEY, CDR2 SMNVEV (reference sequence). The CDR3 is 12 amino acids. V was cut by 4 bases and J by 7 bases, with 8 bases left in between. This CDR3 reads CASSSQGQPQHF. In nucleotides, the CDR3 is TGTGCCAGCAGTTCCCAGGGGCAGCCCCAGCATTTT.

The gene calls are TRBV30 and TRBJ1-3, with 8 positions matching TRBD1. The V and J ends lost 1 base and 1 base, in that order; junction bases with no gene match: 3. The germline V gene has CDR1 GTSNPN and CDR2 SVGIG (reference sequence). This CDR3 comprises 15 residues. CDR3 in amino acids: CAWSEDRGSGNTIYF. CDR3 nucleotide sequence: TGTGCCTGGAGTGAAGACAGGGGATCTGGAAACACCATATATTTT.

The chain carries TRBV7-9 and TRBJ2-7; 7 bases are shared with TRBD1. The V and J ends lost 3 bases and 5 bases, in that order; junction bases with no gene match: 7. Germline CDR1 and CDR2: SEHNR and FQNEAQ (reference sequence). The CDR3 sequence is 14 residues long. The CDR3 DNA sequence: TGTGCCAGCAGCTTGAGGCAGGGGGTCAACGAGCAGTACTTC. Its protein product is CASSLRQGVNEQYF.

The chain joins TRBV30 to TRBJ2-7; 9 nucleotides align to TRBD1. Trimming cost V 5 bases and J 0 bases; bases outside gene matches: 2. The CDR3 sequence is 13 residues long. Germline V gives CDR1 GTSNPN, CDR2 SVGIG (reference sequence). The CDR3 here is CAWETGGSYEQYF. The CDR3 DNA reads TGTGCCTGGGAGACAGGGGGCTCCTACGAGCAGTACTTC.

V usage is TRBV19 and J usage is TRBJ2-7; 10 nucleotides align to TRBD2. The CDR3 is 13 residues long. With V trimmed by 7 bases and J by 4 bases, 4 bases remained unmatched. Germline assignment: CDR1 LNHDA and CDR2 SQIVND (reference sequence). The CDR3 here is CASKREGRYEQYF. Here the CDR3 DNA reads TGTGCCAGTAAGCGGGAGGGCCGTTACGAGCAGTACTTC.

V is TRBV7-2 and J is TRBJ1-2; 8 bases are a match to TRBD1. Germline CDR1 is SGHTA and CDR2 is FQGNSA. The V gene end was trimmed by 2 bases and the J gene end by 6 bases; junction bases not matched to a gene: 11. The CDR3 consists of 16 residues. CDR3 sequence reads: CASSLLFRTGKDGYTF. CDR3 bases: TGTGCCAGCAGCTTACTATTCCGGACAGGGAAGGATGGCTACACCTTC.

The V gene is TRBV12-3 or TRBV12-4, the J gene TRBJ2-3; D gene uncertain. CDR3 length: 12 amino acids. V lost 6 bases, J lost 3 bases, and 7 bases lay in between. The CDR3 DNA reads TGTGCCAGCAGGAAACAGACAGATACGCAGTATTTT. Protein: CASRKQTDTQYF.

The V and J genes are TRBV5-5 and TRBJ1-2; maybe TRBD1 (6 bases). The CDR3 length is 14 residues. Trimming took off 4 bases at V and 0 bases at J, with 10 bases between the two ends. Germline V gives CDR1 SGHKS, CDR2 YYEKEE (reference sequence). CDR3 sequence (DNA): TGTGCCAGCAGCACGGACAGCCCTAACTATGGCTACACCTTC. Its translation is CASSTDSPNYGYTF.

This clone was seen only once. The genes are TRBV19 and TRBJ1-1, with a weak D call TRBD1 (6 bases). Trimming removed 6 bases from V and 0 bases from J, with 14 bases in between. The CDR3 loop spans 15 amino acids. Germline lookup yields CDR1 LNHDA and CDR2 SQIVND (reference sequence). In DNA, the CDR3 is TGTGCCAGTAGGTTCGACAGGATGATGAACACTGAAGCTTTCTTT. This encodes CASRFDRMMNTEAFF.

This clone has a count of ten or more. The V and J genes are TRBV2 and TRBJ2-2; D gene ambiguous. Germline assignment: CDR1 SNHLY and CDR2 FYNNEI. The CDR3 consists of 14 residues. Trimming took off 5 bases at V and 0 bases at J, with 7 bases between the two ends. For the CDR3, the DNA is TGTGCCAGCAGTTATACATCGAACACCGGGGAGCTGTTTTTT. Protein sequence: CASSYTSNTGELFF.

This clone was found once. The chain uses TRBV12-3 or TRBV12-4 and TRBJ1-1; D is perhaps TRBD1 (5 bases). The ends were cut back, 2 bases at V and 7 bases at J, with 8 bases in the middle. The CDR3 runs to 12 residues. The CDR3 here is CASSLQGLEAFF. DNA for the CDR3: TGTGCCAGCAGTTTACAGGGTCTTGAAGCTTTCTTT.

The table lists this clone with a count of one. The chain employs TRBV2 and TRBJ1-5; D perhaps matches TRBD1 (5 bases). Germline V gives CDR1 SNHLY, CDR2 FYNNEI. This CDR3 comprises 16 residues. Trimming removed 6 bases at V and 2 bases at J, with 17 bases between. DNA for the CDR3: TGTGCCAGCAGCCCGAGGTGGGGGGACGGCAATCAGCCCCAGCATTTT. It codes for CASSPRWGDGNQPQHF.

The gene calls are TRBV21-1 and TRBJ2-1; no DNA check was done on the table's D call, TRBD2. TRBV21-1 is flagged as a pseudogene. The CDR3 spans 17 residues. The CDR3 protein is CASSSRLVVASYNEQFF. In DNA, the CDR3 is TGTGCCAGCAGCAGCCGACTCGTAGTCGCCTCCTACAATGAGCAGTTCTTC.

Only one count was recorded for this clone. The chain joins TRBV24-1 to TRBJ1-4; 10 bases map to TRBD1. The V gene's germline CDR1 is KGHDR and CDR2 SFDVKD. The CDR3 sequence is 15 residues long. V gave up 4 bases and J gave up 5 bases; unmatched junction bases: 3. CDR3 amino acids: CATSEPGQGNEKLFF. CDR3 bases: TGTGCCACCAGTGAGCCGGGACAGGGGAATGAAAAACTGTTTTTT.